This T cell receptor (beta chain) emerged from a study of response to subunit inactivated influenza vaccine. General study results and limits: The authors proposed limited new T cell recruitment per seasonal influenza vaccination.

To note about this clonotype: Its target is unknown.

In TCRdb, the RT-PCR reads were re-called with MiXCR into one record per CDR3 protein. Of about 620,000 distinct CDR3 sequences in the sample, 10% to 15% were seen once. Germline-derived CDR1 and CDR2 are KGHSY and FQNENV. V was pared by 4 bases and J by 7 bases, with 12 bases of the junction left unmatched. The length of the CDR3 is 16 residues. This sequence joins TRBV16 and TRBJ2-1, with 8 bases identical to TRBD2. This receptor was obtained from a man in his forties or fifties who received an inactivated influenza vaccine. Source: PBMCs from blood, taken on the day of vaccination. Here the CDR3 reads CASSPPPERGSNEQFF. DNA of the CDR3: TGTGCCAGCAGCCCCCCCCCCGAGCGGGGGAGTAATGAGCAGTTCTTC.